This T cell receptor beta chain comes out of a study of T cell responses to AZD1222 COVID-19 vaccine. Study at large: Second-dose recipients at about 4 or about 12 weeks were treated as one pooled group.

TCRdb's table, derived via immunoSEQ multiplex PCR, lists solely in-frame clones and lacks some. The sample records 55,000 to 90,000 clones, roughly 84% being singletons. Findings and limits, study-wide: Mostly white British, mostly female donors; authors suggested clonal diversity may be underestimated. Samples come after the peak T cell response, not at day 14. Two doses of AZD1222 preceded a rise in Spike-specific TCR breadth and depth.

The germline V and J ends were trimmed by 5 bases and 3 bases, with 4 bases remaining between them. The CDR3 has 11 residues. Germline lookup yields CDR1 LGHNA and CDR2 YNFKEQ. To note about this clone: The antigen remains unidentified.

Sequences were derived from peripheral blood, sampled on day 0 of AZD1222 vaccination. This sequence joins TRBV4-2 and TRBJ1-1; D not certain. The TCR comes from an adult in good health. Here the CDR3 reads CASSRDTEAFF. In DNA form, the CDR3 reads TGTGCCAGCAGCAGGGACACTGAAGCTTTCTTT.